What follows describes a single T cell receptor beta chain. Its antigen is as yet unknown. This entry belongs to a study of cytomegalovirus exposure and HLA in healthy donors. In the PCR, 60 Vbeta and 13 Jbeta primers were used. Assay: immunoSEQ multiplex PCR; the TCRdb copy retains only in-frame clones and omits some. In total, the table holds about 99,000 clones. Findings of the study overall: The study dropped some indistinguishable V segments, TRBV6-2 and TRBV6-3 among them. The classifier was said to identify cytomegalovirus status with high specificity and sensitivity.

This CDR3 has 13 residues. Germline assignment: CDR1 SGHTA and CDR2 FQGNSA. Trimming shortened V by 1 base and J by 8 bases, and 11 bases separated the two germline ends. The chain has TRBV7-2 and TRBJ1-2; no clear D gene. Sequenced material: PBMCs. The sequence was collected from a middle-aged man in good health and CMV-seronegative. The CDR3 DNA reads as TGTGCCAGCAGCTTAGACCGGTTCAGGGGCTACACCTTC. Encoded protein: CASSLDRFRGYTF. Filled out from reference TRBV7-2 and TRBJ1-2, the complete variable domain reads GAGVSQSPSNKVTEKGKDVELRCDPISGHTALYWYRQSLGQGLEFLIYFQGNSAPDKSGLPSDRFSAERTGGSVSTLTIQRTQQEDSAVYLCASSLDRFRGYTFGSGTRLTVV.